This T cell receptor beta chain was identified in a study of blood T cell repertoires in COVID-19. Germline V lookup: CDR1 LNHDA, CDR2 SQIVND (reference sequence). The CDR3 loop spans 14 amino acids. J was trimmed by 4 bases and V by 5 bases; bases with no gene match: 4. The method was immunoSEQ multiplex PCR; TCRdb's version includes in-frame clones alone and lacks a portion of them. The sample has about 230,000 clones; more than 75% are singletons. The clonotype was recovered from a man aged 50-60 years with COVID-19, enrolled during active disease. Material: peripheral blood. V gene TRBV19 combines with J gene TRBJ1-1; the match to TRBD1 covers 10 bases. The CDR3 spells CASSRQGAGTEAFF. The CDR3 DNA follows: TGTGCCAGTAGTCGACAGGGGGCTGGCACTGAAGCTTTCTTT.